The 29 T cell receptor beta chains presented below share a single source sample, sequenced in a study of blood T cell repertoires in COVID-19. This table comes from immunoSEQ multiplex PCR, and its TCRdb copy is limited to in-frame clones, with some not included. The sample contains about 190,000 clones, roughly four fifths of which appear only once. Specimen: peripheral blood. Every receptor here comes from a woman aged 40 to 50 with acute or convalescent COVID-19.

The rearrangement joins TRBV5-1 to TRBJ2-5; 8 bases line up with TRBD1. Trimming took 0 bases from V and 4 from J; bases not matched to a gene: 5. This CDR3 is built from 15 residues. The V gene's germline CDR1 is SGHRS and CDR2 YFSETQ. The CDR3 region is CASSLDGQGLETQYF. The DNA of the CDR3 is TGCGCCAGCAGCTTGGACGGACAGGGCCTAGAGACCCAGTACTTC.

On this clone: The junction departs from germline at one end; a sequencing error may be responsible. V gene TRBV3-1 (or the pseudogene TRBV3-2) combines with J gene TRBJ1-6; TRBD1 agrees at 10 bases. Germline values: CDR1 LGHDT, CDR2 YNNKEL (reference sequence). This CDR3 has 16 residues. CDR3 in amino acids: CASSDPPGTGDSPFHF. In DNA form, the CDR3 reads TGTGCCAGCAGCGACCCCCCCGGGACAGGGGATTCACCCTTCCACTTT.

This clone was seen only once. CDR3 amino acids: CASSADLYNSPLHF. CDR3 nucleotides: TGTGCCAGCAGCGCGGACTTATATAATTCACCCCTCCACTTT. The chain employs TRBV3-1 (or the pseudogene TRBV3-2) and TRBJ1-6; D remains ambiguous. The germline CDR1 and CDR2 sequences are LGHDT and YNNKEL (reference sequence). The CDR3 has 14 amino acids. Trimming removed 5 bases from V and 4 bases from J, with 9 bases in between.

The rearrangement uses TRBV4-1 and TRBJ2-2, with 7 bases fitting TRBD1. CDR1 is MGHRA, CDR2 YSYEKL, per germline. The CDR3 contains 16 residues. J lost 1 base, V lost 4 bases, and 6 bases had no gene match. The CDR3 protein is CASSPPGQMNTGELFF. The DNA of the CDR3 is TGCGCCAGCAGCCCGCCGGGACAGATGAACACCGGGGAGCTGTTTTTT.

CDR3: CASDRDTNQETQYF. CDR3 DNA sequence: TGTGCCAGCGACCGGGACACTAACCAAGAGACCCAGTACTTC. V usage is TRBV5-5 and J usage is TRBJ2-5, with D perhaps TRBD1 (6 bases). The V gene's germline CDR1 is SGHKS and CDR2 YYEKEE (reference sequence). The V end was cut by 7 bases, the J end by 0 bases, with 13 bases between. There are 14 residues in the CDR3.

The chain is built from TRBV28 and TRBJ2-7, with 10 bases fitting TRBD2. The CDR3 sequence is 16 residues long. Germline CDR1 and CDR2: MDHEN and SYDVKM. V was pared by 7 bases and J by 2 bases, with 11 bases of the junction left unmatched. The CDR3 loop reads CASIPAGGTLAYEQYF. CDR3 bases: TGTGCCAGCATTCCAGCGGGAGGGACTTTGGCCTACGAGCAGTACTTC.

This chain joins TRBV12-5 and TRBJ1-1; tentatively, D is TRBD1 (5 bases). The V end lost 2 bases, the J end lost 4 bases, and 17 bases lay between the germline ends. This CDR3 is 16 amino acids long. The germline gives CDR1 LGHNT, CDR2 FRNRAP. DNA of the CDR3: TGTGCTAGTGGTTTGTGGCAGGGTGAAGCGAGCACTGAAGCTTTCTTT. It translates to CASGLWQGEASTEAFF.

The chain combines TRBV5-1 with TRBJ2-4, with D uncertain. The CDR3 is made up of 15 amino acids. V was pared by 4 bases and J by 0 bases, with 11 bases between. CDR1 and CDR2 (germline): SGHRS, YFSETQ. The CDR3 nucleotides read TGCGCCAGCAGCCCCCCCGACATAGCCAAAAACATTCAGTACTTC. Translating it yields CASSPPDIAKNIQYF.

This chain joins TRBV3-1 (or the pseudogene TRBV3-2) and TRBJ2-1; the match to TRBD2 covers 9 bases. V gave up 5 bases and J gave up 7 bases; unmatched junction bases: 6. The CDR3 is 14 amino acids. The germline gives CDR1 LGHDT, CDR2 YNNKEL (reference sequence). The CDR3 DNA follows: TGTGCCAGCAGCTGGGGACTAGCAGGAAATGAGCAGTTCTTC. As protein: CASSWGLAGNEQFF.

This clone was seen a few times. This sequence joins TRBV2 and TRBJ1-4; D is perhaps TRBD1 (6 bases). Trimming stripped 4 bases from V and 0 bases from J, with 15 bases between. The CDR3 consists of 17 residues. Germline lookup yields CDR1 SNHLY and CDR2 FYNNEI. CDR3 sequence reads: CASSVEQYRATNEKLFF. Written as DNA, the CDR3 is TGTGCCAGCAGTGTAGAACAATACAGGGCAACTAATGAAAAACTGTTTTTT.

The chain carries TRBV24-1 and TRBJ2-5; a weak D match, TRBD2 (5 bases). The V gene lost 5 bases and the J gene lost 9 bases, with 15 bases spanning the gap. CDR1 and CDR2 from the germline V gene are KGHDR and SFDVKD. CDR3 length: 13 amino acids. The CDR3 loop reads CATSVDGMRPQYF. The DNA of the CDR3 is TGTGCCACCAGTGTCGACGGGATGAGGCCCCAGTACTTC.

This clone was counted many times. The chain joins TRBV7-2 to TRBJ1-5; no clear D. Germline CDR1 SGHTA, CDR2 FQGNSA. With 5 bases removed from V and 6 bases from J, the gap between germline ends came to 14 bases. The CDR3 covers 14 residues. CDR3 sequence: CASSGREGFQPQHF. The CDR3 DNA reads TGTGCCAGCAGCGGCCGGGAAGGGTTTCAGCCCCAGCATTTT. The full variable domain, with the rest looked up from reference TRBV7-2 and TRBJ1-5, is GAGVSQSPSNKVTEKGKDVELRCDPISGHTALYWYRQSLGQGLEFLIYFQGNSAPDKSGLPSDRFSAERTGGSVSTLTIQRTQQEDSAVYLCASSGREGFQPQHFGDGTRLSIL.

DNA for the CDR3: TGTGCCAGCAGTTTCCGCGCCTCTTTTTACAAGCGGGAGTCTCACAATGAGCAGTTCTTC. This gives the protein CASSFRASFYKRESHNEQFF. The chain combines TRBV28 with TRBJ2-1; 8 bases line up with TRBD2. Germline V gene lookup returns CDR1 MDHEN and CDR2 SYDVKM. J gave up 5 bases and V 3 bases, and 21 bases lay outside the gene matches. This CDR3 comprises 20 residues.

The chain combines TRBV28 with TRBJ1-1; 7 positions match TRBD1. The germline gives CDR1 MDHEN, CDR2 SYDVKM. The V segment lost 5 bases and the J segment 1 base; nucleotides outside the gene matches: 13. CDR3 length: 17 residues. Here the CDR3 reads CASSRNPNDRANTEAFF. The CDR3 nucleotides are TGTGCCAGCAGTAGAAATCCCAACGACAGGGCGAACACTGAAGCTTTCTTT.

This rearrangement joins TRBV6-5 to TRBJ2-7, with 11 nucleotides matching TRBD2. V was pared by 5 bases and J by 6 bases, with 6 bases of the junction left unmatched. This CDR3 is built from 14 residues. Germline CDR1 and CDR2: MNHEY and SVGAGI. The CDR3 DNA reads as TGTGCCAGCAGTCCCGGGACTAGCGGATCCGAGCAGTACTTC. Translating it yields CASSPGTSGSEQYF.

This rearrangement joins TRBV23-1 to TRBJ1-1, with D perhaps TRBD1 (6 bases). TRBV23-1 is marked as an open reading frame, function uncertain. CDR3 length: 17 amino acids. Trimming cost V 0 bases and J 5 bases, with 19 bases left between them. CDR3 residues: CASSQSALTGLGTEAFF. The CDR3 nucleotides are TGCGCCAGCAGTCAATCAGCGTTAACAGGGCTCGGAACTGAAGCTTTCTTT.

In its sample, this clone was seen once. The chain joins TRBV19 to TRBJ1-6, with 8 bases that match TRBD1. V was pared by 5 bases and J by 7 bases, with 13 bases of the junction left unmatched. The CDR3 covers 17 residues. The V gene's germline CDR1 is LNHDA and CDR2 SQIVND (reference sequence). DNA for the CDR3: TGTGCCAGTAGTCTTCTTGGACAGGGTCGTTACAATTCACCCCTCCACTTT. It specifies CASSLLGQGRYNSPLHF.

V is TRBV6-5 and J is TRBJ1-5, with 7 positions matching TRBD1. The ends lost 7 bases at V and 1 base at J; junction bases unmatched: 7. This CDR3 contains 15 residues. CDR1 MNHEY and CDR2 SVGAGI come from the germline V gene. The CDR3 DNA reads as TGTGCCAGCAATCCTGCAGGGGGAAGCAATCAGCCCCAGCATTTT. Its translation: CASNPAGGSNQPQHF.

The rearrangement joins TRBV24-1 to TRBJ2-1, with TRBD1 as a possible D gene (6 bases). V lost 5 bases, J lost 8 bases, and 9 bases lay in between. The CDR3 contains 12 residues. Germline lookup yields CDR1 KGHDR and CDR2 SFDVKD. The CDR3 reads CATSVHRDEQFF. The DNA for the CDR3 is TGTGCCACCAGTGTTCACAGGGATGAGCAGTTCTTC.

The J gene is TRBJ1-4, the V gene TRBV2, with 8 bases fitting TRBD1. Germline trimming cut 8 bases from V and 5 bases from J; bases unmatched to any gene: 4. The CDR3 has 13 residues. Germline V gene lookup returns CDR1 SNHLY and CDR2 FYNNEI. The CDR3 DNA sequence: TGTGCCAGCCGACAGGGGATAAATGAAAAACTGTTTTTT. It translates to CASRQGINEKLFF.

This rearrangement joins TRBV6-5 to TRBJ2-7, with 11 bases that match TRBD2. V was clipped by 2 bases and J by 2 bases; unmatched bases: 5. This CDR3 is built from 16 residues. The V gene's germline CDR1 is MNHEY and CDR2 SVGAGI. The CDR3 nucleotides are TGTGCCAGCAGTTACAGCCTTAGCGGGAGGGCCTACGAGCAGTACTTC. Its translation is CASSYSLSGRAYEQYF.

The rearrangement joins TRBV5-1 to TRBJ1-2; D is uncertain. The CDR3 is 17 residues long. Germline CDR1 and CDR2: SGHRS and YFSETQ. V lost 0 bases and J lost 0, with 15 bases in between. The CDR3 sequence: CASSLEAGSWANYGYTF. The CDR3 nucleotides read TGCGCCAGCAGCTTGGAGGCAGGATCATGGGCTAACTATGGCTACACCTTC.

This chain uses TRBV5-4 with TRBJ2-5; 9 positions match TRBD1. The CDR3 has 16 residues. Germline CDR1 reads SGHNT; CDR2 reads YYREEE (reference sequence). J was trimmed by 2 bases and V by 4 bases; bases with no gene match: 9. The CDR3 sequence: CASSPGGTGIQETQYF. CDR3 in DNA: TGTGCCAGCAGCCCGGGCGGGACAGGGATACAAGAGACCCAGTACTTC. Supplemented by reference TRBV5-4 and TRBJ2-5, the full variable domain reads ETGVTQSPTHLIKTRGQQVTLRCSSQSGHNTVSWYQQALGQGPQFIFQYYREEENGRGNFPPRFSGLQFPNYSSELNVNALELDDSALYLCASSPGGTGIQETQYFGPGTRLLVL.

J is TRBJ2-3 and V is TRBV24-1, with D tentatively TRBD1 (6 bases). Deletions cut 9 bases from V and 10 bases from J, with 28 bases between. The length of the CDR3 is 16 residues. CDR1 and CDR2 from the germline V gene are KGHDR and SFDVKD. The CDR3 reads CATQWVRQGQNSAQYF. The DNA of the CDR3 is TGTGCCACCCAGTGGGTTCGTCAGGGGCAAAATTCGGCGCAGTATTTT.

The V and J genes are TRBV19 and TRBJ1-5, with 8 bases lining up with TRBD1. V trimming: 3 bases; J trimming: 2 bases; junction bases outside the gene matches: 3. Germline CDR1 and CDR2: LNHDA and SQIVND (reference sequence). This CDR3 comprises 15 residues. The chain's CDR3 is CASSIGQGGNQPQHF. CDR3 DNA sequence: TGTGCCAGTAGTATCGGACAGGGTGGCAATCAGCCCCAGCATTTT.

The genes are TRBV12-3 or TRBV12-4 and TRBJ2-5; no definite D call. V was clipped by 1 base and J by 6 bases, with 9 bases between them. The CDR3 has 13 residues. CDR3 residues: CASSLVQAQTQYF. CDR3 coding DNA: TGTGCCAGCAGTTTAGTCCAAGCCCAGACCCAGTACTTC.

The V call is TRBV30, the J call TRBJ2-7; 7 nucleotides match TRBD1. The CDR3 sequence is 12 residues long. Losses at the gene ends were 3 bases for V and 4 bases for J; bases not matched to a gene: 3. CDR1 is GTSNPN and CDR2 is SVGIG in the germline V gene (reference sequence). The CDR3 DNA follows: TGTGCCTGGAGATCAGGGGGTTACGAGCAGTACTTC. The encoded protein is CAWRSGGYEQYF.

This clone was observed a handful of times. The V gene is TRBV5-1, the J gene TRBJ2-7, with unresolved D. Deletions cut 1 base from V and 3 bases from J, with 11 bases between. This CDR3 has 14 amino acids. Germline values: CDR1 SGHRS, CDR2 YFSETQ. Here the CDR3 DNA reads TGCGCCAGCAGCTTGAGACTGACCGACTACGAGCAGTACTTC. This sequence encodes CASSLRLTDYEQYF.

The genes are TRBV3-1 (or the pseudogene TRBV3-2) and TRBJ2-2; D gene uncertain. The V and J ends lost 6 bases and 1 base respectively, with 9 bases between them. The CDR3 sequence is 14 residues long. Germline V CDR1 and CDR2: LGHDT, YNNKEL (reference sequence). The CDR3 coding sequence is TGTGCCAGCAGATCCCCGGGGAACACCGGGGAGCTGTTTTTT. This translates into CASRSPGNTGELFF.